This T cell receptor (beta chain) was identified in a study of T cells in Graves' hyperthyroidism and ophthalmopathy. This clonotype has a count of ten or more. Researchers amplified the TCR beta CDR3 regions from RNA transcripts. First-round RT-PCR with HTBI primers amplified the TCR CDR3 region. TCRdb reprocessed the multiplex PCR reads via MiXCR and lists one record per CDR3 protein. This table has 300,000 to 350,000 distinct CDR3 sequences, over 15% appearing once. This CDR3 has 16 amino acids. Germline CDR1 and CDR2: KGHSH and LQKENI. After removal of 6 bases from V and 1 base from J, the junction contained 9 bases not matched to a gene.

The rearrangement uses TRBV18 and TRBJ2-3; 8 bases align to TRBD2. This TCR came from a young man with Graves' hyperthyroidism. The sample was blood. CDR3 amino acids: CASSVYTSGRTDTQYF. In DNA, the CDR3 is TGTGCCAGCTCCGTCTACACTAGCGGACGCACAGATACGCAGTATTTT. The full variable domain, rest sourced from reference TRBV18 and TRBJ2-3, is NAGVMQNPRHLVRRRGQEARLRCSPMKGHSHVYWYRQLPEEGLKFMVYLQKENIIDESGMPKERFSAEFPKEGPSILRIQQVVRGDSAAYFCASSVYTSGRTDTQYFGPGTRLTVL.